The 8 T cell receptor beta chains in this list originate from one sample, sequenced in a study of early T cells in non-severe SARS-CoV-2 infection (dated by TCRdb to the early 2020s). Library prep was done by 5' RACE. Sequencing was carried out with a NextSeq 500. TCRdb's own reprocessing of the public reads used fastp at Q25 and MiXCR and kept productive beta chains. One record per CDR3 amino acid sequence lists the most common genes and DNA. In this sample the table shows about 98,000 distinct CDR3 sequences, 9.5% to 12% of which occur a single time. The top ten constitute 4% to 5.5% of the sample. The source material was whole blood. The receptor source for this set is an adult who was a healthcare worker with PCR-confirmed SARS-CoV-2 infection or an uninfected control (not recorded which).

The chain links TRBV29-1 to TRBJ1-2; possibly TRBD1 for D (5 bases). CDR1 is SQVTM and CDR2 is ANQGSEA in the germline V gene. There are 13 residues in the CDR3. The V gene lost 3 bases and the J gene lost 4 bases, with 12 bases spanning the gap. This CDR3 reads CSVDGARSYGYTF. CDR3 nucleotide sequence: TGCAGCGTTGATGGGGCTAGGAGCTATGGCTACACCTTC.

A few counts support this clonotype. The chain recombines TRBV3-1 with TRBJ1-4; 9 bases are a match to TRBD1. The V segment lost 4 bases and the J segment 8 bases; nucleotides outside the gene matches: 14. This CDR3 comprises 17 residues. Germline values: CDR1 LGHDT, CDR2 YNNKEL (reference sequence). CDR3 sequence reads: CASSLGGPGTGREKLFF. CDR3 DNA: TGTGCCAGCAGCCTAGGAGGGCCCGGGACAGGGCGAGAAAAACTGTTTTTT.

This clonotype was recorded many times. The chain employs TRBV5-1 and TRBJ1-1; perhaps TRBD1 as D (5 bases). This CDR3 region has 14 residues. Germline CDR1 SGHRS, CDR2 YFSETQ. V was pared by 3 bases and J by 3 bases, with 12 bases between. CDR3 residues: CASSSARGDTEAFF. CDR3 nucleotides: TGCGCCAGCAGCTCGGCCCGAGGGGACACTGAAGCTTTCTTT.

Only a few counts were recorded for this clonotype. The gene calls are TRBV5-4 and TRBJ1-4; a possible D gene is TRBD1 (6 bases). This CDR3 has 15 residues. Germline loops: CDR1 SGHNT, CDR2 YYREEE (reference sequence). V lost 4 bases, J lost 5 bases, and 15 bases lay in between. CDR3 sequence: CASSHPQGGNEKLFF. The CDR3 DNA is TGTGCCAGCAGCCACCCACAGGGTGGGAATGAAAAACTGTTTTTT.

This clonotype was observed at least ten times. CDR3 amino acids: CASSLVGLMETQYF. CDR3 sequence (DNA): TGCGCCAGCAGCTTGGTTGGACTAATGGAGACCCAGTACTTC. This chain joins TRBV5-1 and TRBJ2-5, with D possibly being TRBD2 (6 bases). This CDR3 comprises 14 residues. Germline CDR1 is SGHRS and CDR2 is YFSETQ. The ends were cut back, 0 bases at V and 5 bases at J, with 11 bases in the middle.

This clonotype occurred many times. The chain carries TRBV7-3 and TRBJ1-1, with D possibly TRBD1 on 5 matching bases. CDR3 length: 13 residues. Trimming took off 0 bases at V and 7 bases at J, with 9 bases between the two ends. The V gene's germline CDR1 is SGHTA and CDR2 FQGTGA. Written as DNA, the CDR3 is TGTGCCAGCAGCTTAACTAGGGGCGGTGAAGCTTTCTTT. Residues: CASSLTRGGEAFF.

This clonotype was detected a few times. This chain uses TRBV5-4 with TRBJ2-4; 7 nucleotides line up with TRBD2. This CDR3 contains 16 residues. The germline V gene has CDR1 SGHNT and CDR2 YYREEE (reference sequence). Trimming took 3 bases from V and 2 from J; bases not matched to a gene: 8. The CDR3 is CASSSGLVRTKNIQYF. CDR3 nucleotide sequence: TGTGCCAGCAGCTCCGGACTAGTAAGGACCAAAAACATTCAGTACTTC.

CDR3: CASSLDQGPYSPLHF. CDR3 DNA: TGTGCCAGCAGTTTAGATCAGGGTCCCTACTCACCCCTCCACTTT. The chain is built from TRBV27 and TRBJ1-6, with D possibly matching TRBD1 (5 bases). In germline, CDR1 is MNHEY, CDR2 SMNVEV (reference sequence). CDR3 size: 15 residues. Trimming stripped 2 bases from V and 10 bases from J, with 15 bases between.